This T cell receptor beta chain was sequenced during a study of blood T cell repertoires in COVID-19. Study information: Acute and convalescent COVID-19 samples came from the United States, Italy and Spain. PBMCs, B-cell-depleted T cells, or T cells provided the cDNA or gDNA that made up the material.

As handled by the study authors: From reference gene primer amplification, estimates of nucleated cell counts were derived. TCRdb's table, derived via immunoSEQ multiplex PCR, lists solely in-frame clones and lacks some. V, J and clone size were drawn from that table, and D and trimming were deduced from the DNA. The data show approximately 82,000 clones, approximately 78% seen once. This sequence was found in a man aged 45-65 years with active or convalescent COVID-19. The sequencing sample was made of peripheral blood.

The CDR3 sequence: CASSSLTGGAQPQHF. In DNA form, the CDR3 reads TGTGCCAGCAGCTCCTTAACAGGGGGCGCTCAGCCCCAGCATTTT. This chain joins TRBV7-9 and TRBJ1-5; 9 bases map to TRBD1. Germline V CDR1 and CDR2: SEHNR, FQNEAQ (reference sequence). V lost 4 bases, J lost 6 bases, and 7 bases stayed unmatched. The CDR3 sequence is 15 residues long.